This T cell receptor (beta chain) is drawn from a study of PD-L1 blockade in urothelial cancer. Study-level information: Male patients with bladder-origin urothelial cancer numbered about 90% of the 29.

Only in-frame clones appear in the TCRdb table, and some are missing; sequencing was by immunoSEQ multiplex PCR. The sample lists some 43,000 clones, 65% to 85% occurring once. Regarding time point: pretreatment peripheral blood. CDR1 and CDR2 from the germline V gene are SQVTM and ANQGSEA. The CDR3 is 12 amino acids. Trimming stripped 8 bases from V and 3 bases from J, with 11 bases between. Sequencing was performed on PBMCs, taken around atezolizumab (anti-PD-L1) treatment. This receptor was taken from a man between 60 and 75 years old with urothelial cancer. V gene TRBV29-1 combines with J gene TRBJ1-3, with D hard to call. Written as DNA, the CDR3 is TGCAGCATTCAGCGAGGTGGAAACACCATATATTTT. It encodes CSIQRGGNTIYF.